A selection of T cell receptor beta chains follows, all from one sample in a study of blood T cells in healthy people across ages. TCRdb reanalysed the 5' RACE reads using MiXCR and keeps one entry per CDR3 protein. The sample comprises about 830,000 distinct CDR3 sequences, about 59% of which are singletons, and roughly a quarter rests with the top ten. Material for sequencing was blood. These receptors originate from a man aged 25 to 40 in good health. Each CDR3 is given with its conserved first and last residue. The D gene is left open where the match is weak. The size entry is marked missing in some rows and otherwise reads once, few, many or a size class.

TRBV7-2	TRBD2	TRBJ2-1	NA	TGTGCCAGCAGCCGCCGGGGGGGGAATGAGCAGTTCTTC	CASSRRGGNEQFF
TRBV7-9	NA	TRBJ2-7	NA	TGTGCCAGCAGCTTAGGCGAGCAGATATACGAGCAGTACTTC	CASSLGEQIYEQYF
TRBV7-9	NA	TRBJ2-4	NA	TGTGCCAGCAGCATCCCCGGGACTGGGGAAAACATTCAGTACTTC	CASSIPGTGENIQYF
TRBV29-1	TRBD1	TRBJ2-7	NA	TGCAGCGTTGAGAGGGGGGGACAGGGTGACTACGAGCAGTACTTC	CSVERGGQGDYEQYF
TRBV7-3	TRBD1	TRBJ2-1	few	TGTGCCAGCAGCTTAGGACGGGACAGGGGTTTGGGTGAGCAGTTCTTC	CASSLGRDRGLGEQFF
TRBV6-6	NA	TRBJ2-7	NA	TGTGCCAGCAGCCCCGACAGGCTGACGGGCGAGCAGTACTTC	CASSPDRLTGEQYF
TRBV28	TRBD2	TRBJ2-1	NA	TGTGCCAGCAGTCAGCTGGGGCGGGGGGTCAATGAGCAGTTCTTC	CASSQLGRGVNEQFF
TRBV12-3/TRBV12-4	NA	TRBJ2-1	NA	TGTGCCAGCAGTTCCCTCTGGACGCAGTTCTTC	CASSSLWTQFF
TRBV7-3	NA	TRBJ2-2	NA	TGTGCCAGCAGGCAAACGTTGGACACCGGGGAGCTGTTTTTT	CASRQTLDTGELFF
TRBV9	TRBD1	TRBJ2-7	few	TGTGCCAGCAGTGGAGGACAGGGGAGCTACGAGCAGTACTTC	CASSGGQGSYEQYF
TRBV9	TRBD1	TRBJ1-6	NA	TGTGCCAGCAGCGTAGGGACAGGGAATAATTCACCCCTCCACTTT	CASSVGTGNNSPLHF
TRBV6-2/TRBV6-3	TRBD1	TRBJ1-5	NA	TGTGCCAGCAGTTACGTACAGGGGGCTGCGGACCCCCAGCATTTT	CASSYVQGAADPQHF
TRBV7-2	NA	TRBJ1-2	NA	TGTGCCAGCAGCCCAGGACTAGCTAACTATGGCTACACCTTC	CASSPGLANYGYTF
TRBV29-1	NA	TRBJ2-1	NA	TGCAGCGCTGTCCAGGGAAGATACAATGAGCAGTTCTTC	CSAVQGRYNEQFF
TRBV16	NA	TRBJ1-2	NA	TGTGCCAGCAGCCAGACTAAGGGGCGCGACTATGGCTACACCTTC	CASSQTKGRDYGYTF
TRBV12-3/TRBV12-4	TRBD2	TRBJ2-3	NA	TGTGCCAGCAGTCAGAGCGGGATAACGGGGACGCAGTATTTT	CASSQSGITGTQYF
TRBV3-1	TRBD1	TRBJ2-4	NA	TGTGCCAGCAGCCAGGCGGGGACAGGGGGCGAGGGAAACATTCAGTACTTC	CASSQAGTGGEGNIQYF
TRBV7-2	TRBD2	TRBJ2-6	few	TGTGCCAGCAGCTGGAGCGGGGGGAGTTCTGGGGCCAACGTCCTGACTTTC	CASSWSGGSSGANVLTF
TRBV12-3/TRBV12-4	TRBD1	TRBJ1-5	NA	TGTGCCAGCAGGCTCGGACAGGTTGGCAATCAGCCCCAGCATTTT	CASRLGQVGNQPQHF
TRBV20-1	TRBD2	TRBJ2-7	NA	TGCAGTGCCCTGTCGACTAGCGCGGCCTATTACGAGCAGTACTTC	CSALSTSAAYYEQYF
TRBV29-1	NA	TRBJ1-5	NA	TGTAGCGTTGCAATCGGACGGCCCCAGCATTTT	CSVAIGRPQHF
TRBV7-2	NA	TRBJ2-7	few	TGTGCCAGCAGCTTAGCTATAGACACGGAAGAGCAGTACTTC	CASSLAIDTEEQYF
TRBV11-2	TRBD1	TRBJ2-5	NA	TGTGCCAGCAGCTCGGGACAGGGGGTTTTTCGTAGAGAGACCCAGTACTTC	CASSSGQGVFRRETQYF
TRBV24-1	NA	TRBJ1-2	NA	TGTGCCACCAGTGACTTGAACTTGGGCTATGGCTACACCTTC	CATSDLNLGYGYTF
TRBV7-2	NA	TRBJ2-7	NA	TGTGCCAGCAGCTTAGAGGCAGGGTGGGACGAGCAGTACTTC	CASSLEAGWDEQYF
TRBV28	NA	TRBJ2-7	NA	TGTGCCAGCAGTATCAGGGTCGAGCAGTACTTC	CASSIRVEQYF
TRBV9	NA	TRBJ1-2	NA	TGTGCCAGCAGCGTAGAGGGGGGGACCATCTATGGCTACACCTTC	CASSVEGGTIYGYTF
TRBV18	NA	TRBJ2-5	NA	TGTGCCAGCTCACCACCGCGGGATACCCAAGAGACCCAGTACTTC	CASSPPRDTQETQYF
TRBV4-3	TRBD1	TRBJ1-2	NA	TGCGCCAGCAGCCGCAACACAGGGGAAACATATGGCTACACCTTC	CASSRNTGETYGYTF
TRBV7-8	TRBD1	TRBJ2-7	many	TGTGCCAGCAGCTTAGGGGGACAGGGGAACGAGCAGTACTTC	CASSLGGQGNEQYF
TRBV6-2/TRBV6-3	NA	TRBJ2-7	few	TGTGCCAGCTCCCTTTTAGGTGACTTCTACGAGCAGTACTTC	CASSLLGDFYEQYF
TRBV7-9	TRBD1	TRBJ2-7	NA	TGTGCCAGCAGCTCAGGGGGCATCGAGCAGTACTTC	CASSSGGIEQYF